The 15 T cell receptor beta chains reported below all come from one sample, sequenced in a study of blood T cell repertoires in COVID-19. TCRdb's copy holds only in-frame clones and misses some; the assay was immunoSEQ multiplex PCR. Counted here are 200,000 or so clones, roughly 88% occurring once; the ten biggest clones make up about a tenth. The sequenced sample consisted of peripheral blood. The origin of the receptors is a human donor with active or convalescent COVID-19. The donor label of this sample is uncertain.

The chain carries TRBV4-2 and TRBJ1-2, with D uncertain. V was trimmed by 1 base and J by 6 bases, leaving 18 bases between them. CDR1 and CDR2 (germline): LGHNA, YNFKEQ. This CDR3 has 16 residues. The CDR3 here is CASSQAGVMDRNGYTF. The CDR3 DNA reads TGTGCCAGCAGCCAAGCCGGGGTCATGGATCGGAATGGCTACACCTTC.

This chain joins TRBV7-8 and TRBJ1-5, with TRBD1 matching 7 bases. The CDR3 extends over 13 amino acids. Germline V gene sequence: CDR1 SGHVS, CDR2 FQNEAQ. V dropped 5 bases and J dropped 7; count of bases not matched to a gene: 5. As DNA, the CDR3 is TGTGCCAGCAGCCCATCAGGGGGACAGCCCCAGCATTTT. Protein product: CASSPSGGQPQHF.

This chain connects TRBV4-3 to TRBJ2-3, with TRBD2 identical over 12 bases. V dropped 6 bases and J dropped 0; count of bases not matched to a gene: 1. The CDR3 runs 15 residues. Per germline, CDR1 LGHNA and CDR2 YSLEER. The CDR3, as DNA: TGCGCCAGCAGGGGGACTAGCGGGAGCACAGATACGCAGTATTTT. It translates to CASRGTSGSTDTQYF.

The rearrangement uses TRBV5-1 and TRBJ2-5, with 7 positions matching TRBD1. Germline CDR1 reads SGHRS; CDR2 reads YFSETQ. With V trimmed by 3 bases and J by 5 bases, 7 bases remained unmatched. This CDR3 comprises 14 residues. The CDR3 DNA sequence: TGCGCCAGCAGCTCGACAGGGCATCCGGAGACCCAGTACTTC. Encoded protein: CASSSTGHPETQYF.

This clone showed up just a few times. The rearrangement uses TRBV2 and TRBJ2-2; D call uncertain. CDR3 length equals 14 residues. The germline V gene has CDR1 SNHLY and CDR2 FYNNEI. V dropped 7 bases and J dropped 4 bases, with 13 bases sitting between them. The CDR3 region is CASNDDLGTGELFF. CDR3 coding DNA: TGTGCCAGCAACGACGACCTAGGCACCGGGGAGCTGTTTTTT. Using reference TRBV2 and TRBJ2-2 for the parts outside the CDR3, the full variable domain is EPEVTQTPSHQVTQMGQEVILRCVPISNHLYFYWYRQILGQKVEFLVSFYNNEISEKSEIFDDQFSVERPDGSNFTLKIRSTKLEDSAMYFCASNDDLGTGELFFGEGSRLTVL.

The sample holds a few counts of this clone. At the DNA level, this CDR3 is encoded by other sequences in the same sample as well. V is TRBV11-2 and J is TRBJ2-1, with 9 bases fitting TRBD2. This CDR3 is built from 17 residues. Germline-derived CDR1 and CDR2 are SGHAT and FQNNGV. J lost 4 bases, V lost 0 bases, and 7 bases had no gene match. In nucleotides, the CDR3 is TGTGCCAGCAGCTTAGATCTAGGGCTAGCGGGGTACAATGAGCAGTTCTTC. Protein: CASSLDLGLAGYNEQFF.

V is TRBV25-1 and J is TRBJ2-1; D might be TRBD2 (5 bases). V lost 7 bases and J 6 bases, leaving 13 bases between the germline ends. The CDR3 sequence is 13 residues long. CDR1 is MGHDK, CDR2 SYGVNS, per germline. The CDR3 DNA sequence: TGTGCCAGCAAAGTCCCGGCGGGCAATGAGCAGTTCTTC. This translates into CASKVPAGNEQFF.

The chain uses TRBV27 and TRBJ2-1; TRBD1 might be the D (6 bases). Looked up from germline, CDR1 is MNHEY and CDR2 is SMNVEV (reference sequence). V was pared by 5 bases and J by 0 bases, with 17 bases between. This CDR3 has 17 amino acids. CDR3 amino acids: CASSPSTGYSSYNEQFF. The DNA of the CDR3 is TGTGCCAGCAGTCCGTCGACAGGTTACAGCTCCTACAATGAGCAGTTCTTC.

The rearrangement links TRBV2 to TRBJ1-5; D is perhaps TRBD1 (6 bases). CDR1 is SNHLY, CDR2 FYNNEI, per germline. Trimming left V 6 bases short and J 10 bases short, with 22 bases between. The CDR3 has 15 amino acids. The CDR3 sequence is CASSQQGRAISPQHF. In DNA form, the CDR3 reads TGTGCCAGCAGCCAACAGGGTAGGGCAATCAGCCCCCAGCATTTT.

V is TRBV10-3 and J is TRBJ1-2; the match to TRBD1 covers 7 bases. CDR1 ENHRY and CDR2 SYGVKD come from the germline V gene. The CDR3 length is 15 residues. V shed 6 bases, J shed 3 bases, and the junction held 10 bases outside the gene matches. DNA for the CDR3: TGTGCCATCAGCCCGACAGGGAGTTTAGACTATGGCTACACCTTC. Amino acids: CAISPTGSLDYGYTF.

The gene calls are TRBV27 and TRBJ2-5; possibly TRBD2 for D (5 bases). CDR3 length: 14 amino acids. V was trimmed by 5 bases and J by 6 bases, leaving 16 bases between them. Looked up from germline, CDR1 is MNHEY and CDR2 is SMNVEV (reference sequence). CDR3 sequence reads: CASSIDQLGKTQYF. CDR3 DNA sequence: TGTGCCAGCAGTATTGACCAGCTCGGGAAGACCCAGTACTTC.

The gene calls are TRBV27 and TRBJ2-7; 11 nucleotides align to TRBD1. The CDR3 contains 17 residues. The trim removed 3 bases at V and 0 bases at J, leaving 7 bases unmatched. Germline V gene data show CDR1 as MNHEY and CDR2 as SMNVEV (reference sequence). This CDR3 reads CASSFWRGTGGSYEQYF. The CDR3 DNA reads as TGTGCCAGCAGTTTCTGGAGGGGGACAGGGGGCTCCTACGAGCAGTACTTC.

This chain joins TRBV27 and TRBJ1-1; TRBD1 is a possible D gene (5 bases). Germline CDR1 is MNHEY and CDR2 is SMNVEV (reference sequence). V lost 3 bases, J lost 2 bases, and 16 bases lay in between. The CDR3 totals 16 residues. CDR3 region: CASSFARVAQNTEAFF. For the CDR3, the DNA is TGTGCCAGCAGTTTTGCCAGGGTAGCCCAAAACACTGAAGCTTTCTTT.

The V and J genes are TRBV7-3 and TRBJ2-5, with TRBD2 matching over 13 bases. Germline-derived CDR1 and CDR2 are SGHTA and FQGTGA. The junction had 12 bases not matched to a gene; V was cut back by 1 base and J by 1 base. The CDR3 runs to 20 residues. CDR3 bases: TGTGCCAGCAGCTTAAGGCCCCCAGGACTAGCGGGAGAGGGCCAAGAGACCCAGTACTTC. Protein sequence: CASSLRPPGLAGEGQETQYF.

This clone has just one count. CDR3: CASSLGQGYQETQYF. CDR3 bases: TGTGCCAGTAGTCTGGGACAGGGCTACCAAGAGACCCAGTACTTC. This sequence joins TRBV19 and TRBJ2-5; 9 bases agree with TRBD1. Trimming at V came to 5 bases and at J to 0 bases, leaving 4 bases not matched to a gene. The CDR3 covers 15 residues. The germline CDR1 and CDR2 sequences are LNHDA and SQIVND (reference sequence).